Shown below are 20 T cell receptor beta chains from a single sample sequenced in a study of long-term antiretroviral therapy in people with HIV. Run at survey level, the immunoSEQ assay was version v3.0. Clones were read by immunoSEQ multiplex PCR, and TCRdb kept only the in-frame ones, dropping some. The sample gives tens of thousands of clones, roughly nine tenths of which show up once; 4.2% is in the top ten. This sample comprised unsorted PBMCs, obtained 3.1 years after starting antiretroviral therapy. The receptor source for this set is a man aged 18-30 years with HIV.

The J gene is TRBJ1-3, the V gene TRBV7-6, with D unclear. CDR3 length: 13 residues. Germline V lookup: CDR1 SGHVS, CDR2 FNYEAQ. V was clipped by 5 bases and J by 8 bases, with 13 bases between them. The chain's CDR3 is CASSRYNEDTIYF. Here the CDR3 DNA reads TGTGCCAGCAGCCGATACAACGAAGACACCATATATTTT.

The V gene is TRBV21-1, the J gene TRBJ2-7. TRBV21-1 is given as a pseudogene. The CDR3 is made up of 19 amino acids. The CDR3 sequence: CASSNSWGIKGMSSYEQYF. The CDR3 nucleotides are TGTGCCAGCAGCAACTCATGGGGGATAAAGGGAATGAGCTCCTACGAGCAGTACTTC.

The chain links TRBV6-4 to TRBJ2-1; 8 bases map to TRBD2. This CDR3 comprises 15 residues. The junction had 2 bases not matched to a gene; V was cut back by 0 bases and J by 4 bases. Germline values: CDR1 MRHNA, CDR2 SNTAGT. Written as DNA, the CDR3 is TGTGCCAGCAGTGACTCGAGCGGGAGTTACAATGAGCAGTTCTTC. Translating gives CASSDSSGSYNEQFF.

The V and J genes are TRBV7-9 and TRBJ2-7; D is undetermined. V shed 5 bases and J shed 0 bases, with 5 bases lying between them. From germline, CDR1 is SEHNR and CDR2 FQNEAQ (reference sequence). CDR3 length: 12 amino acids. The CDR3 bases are TGTGCCAGCAGCGGAAGCTCCTACGAGCAGTACTTC. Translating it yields CASSGSSYEQYF.

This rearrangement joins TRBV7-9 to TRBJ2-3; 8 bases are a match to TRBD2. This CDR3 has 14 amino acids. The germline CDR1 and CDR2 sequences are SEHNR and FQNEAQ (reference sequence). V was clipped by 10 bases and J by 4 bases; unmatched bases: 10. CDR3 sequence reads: CANMRGAEPDTQYF. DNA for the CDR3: TGTGCCAACATGCGGGGGGCTGAACCAGATACGCAGTATTTT.

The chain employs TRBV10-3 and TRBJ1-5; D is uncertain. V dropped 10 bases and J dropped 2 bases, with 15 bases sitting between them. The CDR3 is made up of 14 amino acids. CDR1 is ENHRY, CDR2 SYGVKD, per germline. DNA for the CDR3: TGTGCCACGCGAACGGGGTCGGGCAATCAGCCCCAGCATTTT. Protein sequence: CATRTGSGNQPQHF.

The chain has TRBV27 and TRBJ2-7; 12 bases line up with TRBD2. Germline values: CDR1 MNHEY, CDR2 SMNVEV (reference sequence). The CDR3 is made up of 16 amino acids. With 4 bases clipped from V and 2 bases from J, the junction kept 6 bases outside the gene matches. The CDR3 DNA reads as TGTGCCAGCAGTTACCGGACTAGCGGGGACCCCTACGAGCAGTACTTC. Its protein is CASSYRTSGDPYEQYF.

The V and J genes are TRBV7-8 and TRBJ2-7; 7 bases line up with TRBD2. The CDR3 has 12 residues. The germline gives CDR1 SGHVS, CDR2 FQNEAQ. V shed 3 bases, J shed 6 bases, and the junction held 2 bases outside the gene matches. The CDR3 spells CASSLGGGEQYF. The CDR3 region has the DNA TGTGCCAGCAGCTTGGGGGGGGGCGAGCAGTACTTC.

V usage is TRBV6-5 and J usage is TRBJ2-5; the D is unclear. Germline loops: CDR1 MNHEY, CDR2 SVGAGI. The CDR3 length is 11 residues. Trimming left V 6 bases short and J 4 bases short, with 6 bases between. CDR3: CASSRGETQYF. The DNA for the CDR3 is TGTGCCAGCAGCCGCGGAGAGACCCAGTACTTC.

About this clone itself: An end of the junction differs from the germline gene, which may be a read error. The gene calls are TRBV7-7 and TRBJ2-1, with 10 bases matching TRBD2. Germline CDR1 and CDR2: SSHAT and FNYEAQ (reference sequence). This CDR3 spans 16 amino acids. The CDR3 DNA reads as TGTGCTAGCAGCTTGACAAGCGGGAGGGTGAGTAATGAGCAGTTCTTC. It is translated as CASSLTSGRVSNEQFF.

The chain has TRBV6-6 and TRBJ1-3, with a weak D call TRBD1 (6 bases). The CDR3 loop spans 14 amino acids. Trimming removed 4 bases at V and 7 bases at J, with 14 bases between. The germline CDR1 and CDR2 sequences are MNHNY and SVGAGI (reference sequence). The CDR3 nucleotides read TGTGCCAGCAGTTCTCACAACAGGGTTAACACCATATATTTT. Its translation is CASSSHNRVNTIYF.

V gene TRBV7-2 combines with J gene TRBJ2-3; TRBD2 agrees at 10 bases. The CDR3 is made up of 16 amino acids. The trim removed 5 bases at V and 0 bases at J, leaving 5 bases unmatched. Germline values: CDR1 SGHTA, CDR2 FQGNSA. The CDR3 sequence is CASSVRTSGSTDTQYF. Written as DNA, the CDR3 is TGTGCCAGCAGCGTTAGGACTAGCGGAAGCACAGATACGCAGTATTTT.

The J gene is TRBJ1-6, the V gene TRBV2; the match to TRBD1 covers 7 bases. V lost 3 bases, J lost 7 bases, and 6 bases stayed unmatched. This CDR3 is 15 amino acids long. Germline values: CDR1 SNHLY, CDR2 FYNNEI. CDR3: CASSEGRGKNSPLHF. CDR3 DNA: TGTGCCAGCAGTGAGGGCAGGGGGAAAAATTCACCCCTCCACTTT.

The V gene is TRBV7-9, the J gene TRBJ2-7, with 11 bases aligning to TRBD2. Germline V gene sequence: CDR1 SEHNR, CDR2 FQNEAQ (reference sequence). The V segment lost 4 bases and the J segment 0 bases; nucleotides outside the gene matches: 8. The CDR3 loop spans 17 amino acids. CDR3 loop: CASSYGGLAGLSYEQYF. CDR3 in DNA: TGTGCCAGCAGCTACGGAGGACTAGCGGGCCTCTCCTACGAGCAGTACTTC.

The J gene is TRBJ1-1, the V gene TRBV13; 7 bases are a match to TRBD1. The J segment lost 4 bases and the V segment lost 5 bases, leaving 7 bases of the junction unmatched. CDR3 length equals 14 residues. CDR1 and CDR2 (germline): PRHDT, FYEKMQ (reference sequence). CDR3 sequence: CASSPSNRGTEAFF. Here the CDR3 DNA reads TGTGCCAGCAGCCCCTCGAACAGGGGCACTGAAGCTTTCTTT.

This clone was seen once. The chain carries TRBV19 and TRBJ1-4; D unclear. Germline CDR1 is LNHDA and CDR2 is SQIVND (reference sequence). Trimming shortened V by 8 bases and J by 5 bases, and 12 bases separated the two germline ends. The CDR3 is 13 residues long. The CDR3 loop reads CASSGVPNEKLFF. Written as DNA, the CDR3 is TGTGCCAGTTCCGGGGTACCAAATGAAAAACTGTTTTTT.

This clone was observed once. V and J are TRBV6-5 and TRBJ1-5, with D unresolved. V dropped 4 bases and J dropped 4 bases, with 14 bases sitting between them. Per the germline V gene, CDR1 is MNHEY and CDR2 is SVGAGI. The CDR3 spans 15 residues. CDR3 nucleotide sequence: TGTGCCAGCAGTTCGGGGATCGGGTATAATCAGCCCCAGCATTTT. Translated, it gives CASSSGIGYNQPQHF.

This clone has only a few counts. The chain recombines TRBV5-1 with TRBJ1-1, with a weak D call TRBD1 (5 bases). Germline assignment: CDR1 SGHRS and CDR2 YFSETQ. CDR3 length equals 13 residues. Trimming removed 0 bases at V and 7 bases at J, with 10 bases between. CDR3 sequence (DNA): TGCGCCAGCAGCTTGGAGTCGGGGGGTGAAGCTTTCTTT. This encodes CASSLESGGEAFF. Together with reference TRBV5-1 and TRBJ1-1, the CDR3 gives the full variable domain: KAGVTQTPRYLIKTRGQQVTLSCSPISGHRSVSWYQQTPGQGLQFLFEYFSETQRNKGNFPGRFSGRQFSNSRSEMNVSTLELGDSALYLCASSLESGGEAFFGQGTRLTVV.

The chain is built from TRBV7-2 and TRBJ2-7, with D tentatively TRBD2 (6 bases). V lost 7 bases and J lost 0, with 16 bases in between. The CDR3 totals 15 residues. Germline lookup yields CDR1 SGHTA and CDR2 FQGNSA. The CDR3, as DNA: TGTGCCAGCACCCCGGGGACTCCCGACTCCTACGAGCAGTACTTC. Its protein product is CASTPGTPDSYEQYF.

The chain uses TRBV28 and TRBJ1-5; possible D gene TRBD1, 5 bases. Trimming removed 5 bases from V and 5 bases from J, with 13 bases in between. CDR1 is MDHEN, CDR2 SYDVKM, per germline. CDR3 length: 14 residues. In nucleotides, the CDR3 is TGTGCCAGCAGTGGAGGGAGGGGTGATCAGCCCCAGCATTTT. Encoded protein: CASSGGRGDQPQHF.